These 21 T cell receptor beta chains originate from one sample sequenced in a study of T cell responses to AZD1222 COVID-19 vaccine. Sequencing used immunoSEQ multiplex PCR; TCRdb keeps in-frame clones, though not all of them. Of approximately 150,000 clones listed, 90% are singletons. This specimen consisted of peripheral blood, obtained 28 days after the second AZD1222 dose. The receptors originated from an adult who received the AZD1222 COVID-19 vaccine.

The chain uses TRBV19 and TRBJ2-1; TRBD2 matches 11 bases. Unmatched junction bases numbered 6, after V lost 1 base and J lost 4 bases. This CDR3 comprises 17 residues. Germline CDR1 reads LNHDA; CDR2 reads SQIVND (reference sequence). The CDR3 is CASSIVLAGGSYNEQFF. In DNA form, the CDR3 reads TGTGCCAGTAGTATAGTCCTAGCGGGAGGTTCATACAATGAGCAGTTCTTC. Full variable domain (rest looked up from reference TRBV19 and TRBJ2-1): DGGITQSPKYLFRKEGQNVTLSCEQNLNHDAMYWYRQDPGQGLRLIYYSQIVNDFQKGDIAEGYSVSREKKESFPLTVTSAQKNPTAFYLCASSIVLAGGSYNEQFFGPGTRLTVL.

J is TRBJ2-7 and V is TRBV3-1 (or the pseudogene TRBV3-2); TRBD2 aligns across 8 bases. The CDR3 extends over 14 amino acids. Trimming at V came to 6 bases and at J to 7 bases, leaving 11 bases not matched to a gene. Germline V gene data show CDR1 as LGHDT and CDR2 as YNNKEL (reference sequence). CDR3 amino acids: CASSRTSRSGEQYF. The CDR3 nucleotides read TGTGCCAGCAGTCGGACTAGCAGGAGCGGGGAGCAGTACTTC.

The chain carries TRBV10-2 and TRBJ2-7, with 7 nucleotides matching TRBD1. CDR3 size: 13 residues. V trimming: 6 bases; J trimming: 7 bases; junction bases outside the gene matches: 9. Germline assignment: CDR1 WSHSY and CDR2 SAAADI. CDR3 amino acids: CASRGQGVGEQYF. The CDR3 DNA is TGCGCCAGCAGAGGGCAGGGGGTAGGGGAGCAGTACTTC.

There are a few counts of this clone. The chain recombines TRBV7-3 with TRBJ2-2, with 10 nucleotides matching TRBD2. The CDR3 sequence is 17 residues long. J lost 7 bases, V lost 5 bases, and 13 bases had no gene match. Germline lookup yields CDR1 SGHTA and CDR2 FQGTGA. CDR3 region: CASSPQPSGSGGGELFF. The DNA for the CDR3 is TGTGCCAGCAGCCCCCAACCTAGCGGGAGTGGGGGCGGGGAGCTGTTTTTT.

CDR3 DNA: TGTGCCAGCTCATATCGGGAGGCTAACACTGAAGCTTTCTTT. Its protein product is CASSYREANTEAFF. J is TRBJ1-1 and V is TRBV7-8; D not certain. Germline V gene sequence: CDR1 SGHVS, CDR2 FQNEAQ. The V end was cut by 8 bases, the J end by 2 bases, with 15 bases between. The CDR3 has 14 residues.

The chain joins TRBV10-3 to TRBJ2-2, with D maybe TRBD1 (6 bases). The CDR3 runs to 15 residues. The V end lost 8 bases, the J end lost 4 bases, and 17 bases lay between the germline ends. Germline V gene lookup returns CDR1 ENHRY and CDR2 SYGVKD. CDR3 residues: CAIGKQGMGTGELFF. The CDR3 DNA reads TGTGCCATCGGGAAACAGGGTATGGGCACCGGGGAGCTGTTTTTT.

V and J are TRBV28 and TRBJ2-7; D is undetermined. Trimming shortened V by 3 bases and J by 0 bases, and 3 bases separated the two germline ends. CDR1 MDHEN and CDR2 SYDVKM come from the germline V gene. This CDR3 is 12 amino acids long. CDR3 amino acids: CASSFGSYEQYF. The CDR3 DNA sequence: TGTGCCAGCAGTTTCGGCTCCTACGAGCAGTACTTC.

The chain is built from TRBV19 and TRBJ1-4; tentatively, D is TRBD1 (5 bases). The V end lost 6 bases, the J end lost 11 bases, and 37 bases lay between the germline ends. The CDR3 consists of 20 residues. Germline CDR1 reads LNHDA; CDR2 reads SQIVND (reference sequence). CDR3 in amino acids: CASSNEVRSGLTSGVKKLFF. CDR3 DNA: TGTGCCAGTAGCAACGAAGTACGTTCGGGACTCACCTCTGGCGTCAAGAAACTGTTTTTT.

V usage is TRBV5-1 and J usage is TRBJ2-3; TRBD2 agrees at 12 bases. V trimming: 0 bases; J trimming: 2 bases; junction bases outside the gene matches: 1. CDR1 and CDR2 from the germline V gene are SGHRS and YFSETQ. This CDR3 comprises 16 residues. The CDR3 DNA is TGCGCCAGCAGCTTGGGACTAGCGGGGGCCACAGATACGCAGTATTTT. It codes for CASSLGLAGATDTQYF.

The chain recombines TRBV5-4 with TRBJ1-6; 7 bases map to TRBD1. With V trimmed by 2 bases and J by 7 bases, 3 bases remained unmatched. The germline gives CDR1 SGHNT, CDR2 YYREEE (reference sequence). This CDR3 spans 14 amino acids. As DNA, the CDR3 is TGTGCCAGCAGCTTCGGGACAGAGAATTCACCCCTCCACTTT. Its protein is CASSFGTENSPLHF. The entire variable domain, with the rest obtained from reference TRBV5-4 and TRBJ1-6, is as follows: ETGVTQSPTHLIKTRGQQVTLRCSSQSGHNTVSWYQQALGQGPQFIFQYYREEENGRGNFPPRFSGLQFPNYSSELNVNALELDDSALYLCASSFGTENSPLHFGNGTRLTVT.

This clone was picked up one time. The V and J genes are TRBV29-1 and TRBJ1-5; D gene uncertain. Germline lookup yields CDR1 SQVTM and CDR2 ANQGSEA. Trimming stripped 0 bases from V and 6 bases from J, with 9 bases between. This CDR3 has 13 amino acids. CDR3 sequence reads: CSVEDLEGQPQHF. The CDR3 DNA reads TGCAGCGTTGAAGATTTGGAGGGTCAGCCCCAGCATTTT.

The V and J genes are TRBV15 and TRBJ2-4; D gene uncertain. Per germline, CDR1 LNHNV and CDR2 YYDKDF (reference sequence). The CDR3 loop spans 13 amino acids. V lost 0 bases and J 11 bases, leaving 11 bases between the germline ends. The CDR3 reads CATSRDRQQLQYF. In nucleotides, the CDR3 is TGTGCCACCAGCAGAGATCGGCAGCAGCTTCAGTACTTC.

The chain joins TRBV5-6 to TRBJ2-1; TRBD1 aligns across 7 bases. J gave up 7 bases and V 4 bases, and 11 bases lay outside the gene matches. The germline CDR1 and CDR2 sequences are SGHDT and YYEEEE. CDR3 length equals 15 residues. The CDR3 bases are TGTGCCAGCAGCCGATCCCACAGGGGCCTAAATGAGCAGTTCTTC. Translation: CASSRSHRGLNEQFF.

This clone appeared once. CDR3 DNA sequence: TGTGCCAGCAGCTTAGTAGCACATAGCTCTGGAAACACCATATATTTT. Translating it yields CASSLVAHSSGNTIYF. V gene TRBV7-6 combines with J gene TRBJ1-3, with D hard to call. CDR1 is SGHVS, CDR2 FNYEAQ, per germline. This CDR3 has 16 amino acids. V was shortened by 1 base and J by 0 bases, with 10 bases between the two germline ends.

The rearrangement uses TRBV5-8 and TRBJ1-4, with 8 positions matching TRBD1. The germline CDR1 and CDR2 sequences are SGHTS and YDEGEE. The CDR3 length is 16 residues. V lost 3 bases to trimming and J lost 6 bases; unmatched junction nucleotides: 10. The CDR3 nucleotides read TGTGCCAGCAGCTCGACCCGGACAGGGCTCTATGAAAAACTGTTTTTT. It codes for CASSSTRTGLYEKLFF.

The chain couples TRBV6-6 to TRBJ2-2; D is unclear. This CDR3 spans 14 amino acids. From germline, CDR1 is MNHNY and CDR2 SVGAGI (reference sequence). V lost 6 bases to trimming and J lost 5 bases, with 13 bases between them. CDR3 in DNA: TGTGCCAGCAGGGACGTCCGAGAGACCGGGGAGCTGTTTTTT. It is translated as CASRDVRETGELFF.

This chain connects TRBV7-2 to TRBJ1-4; tentative D call: TRBD1 (6 bases). The V gene lost 5 bases and the J gene lost 8 bases, with 12 bases spanning the gap. Germline V gene sequence: CDR1 SGHTA, CDR2 FQGNSA. The CDR3 consists of 13 residues. The CDR3, as DNA: TGTGCCAGCAGCCAGGGGTTCGGCGAAAAACTGTTTTTT. This codes for CASSQGFGEKLFF.

The chain combines TRBV5-6 with TRBJ1-2, with D possibly TRBD1 on 5 matching bases. The V end lost 5 bases, the J end lost 8 bases, and 16 bases lay between the germline ends. This CDR3 is 13 amino acids long. Germline lookup yields CDR1 SGHDT and CDR2 YYEEEE. CDR3 DNA sequence: TGTGCCAGCAGGGCTACAGGAGTCTCGGGCTACACCTTC. This codes for CASRATGVSGYTF.

CDR3 in amino acids: CASSPEEGAGGHEQFF. The CDR3 coding sequence is TGCGCCAGCAGTCCCGAGGAGGGGGCCGGTGGGCATGAGCAGTTCTTC. The rearrangement uses TRBV10-1 and TRBJ2-1; tentative D call: TRBD1 (7 bases). V was clipped by 5 bases and J by 8 bases, with 22 bases between them. The CDR3 sequence is 16 residues long. Per the germline V gene, CDR1 is WNHNN and CDR2 is SYGVQD (reference sequence).

This clone showed up just once. The gene calls are TRBV29-1 and TRBJ2-7; D is ambiguous. Trimming took 0 bases from V and 0 from J, leaving 6 bases between them. CDR1 and CDR2 (germline): SQVTM, ANQGSEA. The CDR3 is 13 amino acids. The DNA of the CDR3 is TGCAGCGTTGAAGAAATCCCCTCCTACGAGCAGTACTTC. Its translation is CSVEEIPSYEQYF.

The V gene is TRBV5-6, the J gene TRBJ1-2, with D unresolved. The germline V gene has CDR1 SGHDT and CDR2 YYEEEE. The V end was cut by 7 bases, the J end by 8 bases, with 21 bases between. The CDR3 totals 14 residues. CDR3 sequence reads: CASSPGTPTGGYTF. The CDR3 bases are TGTGCCAGCTCCCCGGGCACTCCTACGGGGGGCTACACCTTC. The full variable domain, with the rest looked up from reference TRBV5-6 and TRBJ1-2, is DAGVTQSPTHLIKTRGQQVTLRCSPKSGHDTVSWYQQALGQGPQFIFQYYEEEERQRGNFPDRFSGHQFPNYSSELNVNALLLGDSALYLCASSPGTPTGGYTFGSGTRLTVV.